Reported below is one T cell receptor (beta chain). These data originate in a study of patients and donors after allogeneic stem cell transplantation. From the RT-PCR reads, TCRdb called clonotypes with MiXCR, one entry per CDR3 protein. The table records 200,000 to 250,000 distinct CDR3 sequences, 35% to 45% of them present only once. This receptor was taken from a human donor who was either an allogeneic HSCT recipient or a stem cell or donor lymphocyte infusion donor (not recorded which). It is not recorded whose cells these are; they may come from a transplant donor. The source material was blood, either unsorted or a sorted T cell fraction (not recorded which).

CDR3 loop: CASSTLDGGRATNEKLFF. The CDR3 coding sequence is TGTGCCAGCAGTACCCTGGACGGAGGGAGAGCAACTAATGAAAAACTGTTTTTT. The V call is TRBV27, the J call TRBJ1-4; no firm D call. The CDR3 consists of 18 residues. The ends were cut back, 5 bases at V and 0 bases at J, with 19 bases in the middle. From germline, CDR1 is MNHEY and CDR2 SMNVEV (reference sequence).